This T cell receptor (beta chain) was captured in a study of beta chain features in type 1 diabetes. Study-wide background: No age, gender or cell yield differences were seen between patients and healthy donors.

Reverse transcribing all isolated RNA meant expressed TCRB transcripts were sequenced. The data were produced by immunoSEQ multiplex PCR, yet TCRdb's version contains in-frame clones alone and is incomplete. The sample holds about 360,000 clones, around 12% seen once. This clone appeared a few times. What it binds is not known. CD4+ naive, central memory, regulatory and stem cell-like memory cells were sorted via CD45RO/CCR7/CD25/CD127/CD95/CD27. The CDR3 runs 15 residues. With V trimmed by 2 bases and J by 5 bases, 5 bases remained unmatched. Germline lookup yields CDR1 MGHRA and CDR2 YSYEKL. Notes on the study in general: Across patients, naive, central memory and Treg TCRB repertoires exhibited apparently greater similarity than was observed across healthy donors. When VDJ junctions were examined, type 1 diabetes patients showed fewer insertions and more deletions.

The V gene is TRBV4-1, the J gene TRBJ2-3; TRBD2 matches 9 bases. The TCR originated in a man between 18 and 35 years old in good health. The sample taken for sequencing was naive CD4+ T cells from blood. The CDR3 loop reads CASSQLSGSKDTQYF. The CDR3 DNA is TGCGCCAGCAGCCAACTTAGCGGGAGTAAAGATACGCAGTATTTT.